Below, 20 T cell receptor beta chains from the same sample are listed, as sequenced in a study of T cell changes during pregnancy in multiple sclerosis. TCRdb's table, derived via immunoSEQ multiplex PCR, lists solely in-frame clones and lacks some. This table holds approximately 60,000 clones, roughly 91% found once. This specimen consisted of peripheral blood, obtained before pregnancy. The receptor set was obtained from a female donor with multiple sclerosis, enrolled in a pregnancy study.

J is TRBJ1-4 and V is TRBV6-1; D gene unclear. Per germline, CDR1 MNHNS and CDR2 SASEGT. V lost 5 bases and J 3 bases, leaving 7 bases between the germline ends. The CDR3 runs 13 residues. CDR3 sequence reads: CASSPWPNEKLFF. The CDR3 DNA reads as TGTGCCAGCAGTCCGTGGCCTAATGAAAAACTGTTTTTT.

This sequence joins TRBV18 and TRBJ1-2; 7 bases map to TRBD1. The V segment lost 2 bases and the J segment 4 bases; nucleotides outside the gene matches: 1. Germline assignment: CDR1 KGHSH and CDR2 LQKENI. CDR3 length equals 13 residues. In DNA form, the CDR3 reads TGTGCCAGCTCACCAGACAGGGTCTATGGCTACACCTTC. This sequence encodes CASSPDRVYGYTF.

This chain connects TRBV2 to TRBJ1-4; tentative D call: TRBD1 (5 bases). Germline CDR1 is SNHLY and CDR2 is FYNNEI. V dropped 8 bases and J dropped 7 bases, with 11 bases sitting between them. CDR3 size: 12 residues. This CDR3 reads CASGGFSEKLFF. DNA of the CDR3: TGTGCCAGCGGGGGGTTTAGTGAAAAACTGTTTTTT.

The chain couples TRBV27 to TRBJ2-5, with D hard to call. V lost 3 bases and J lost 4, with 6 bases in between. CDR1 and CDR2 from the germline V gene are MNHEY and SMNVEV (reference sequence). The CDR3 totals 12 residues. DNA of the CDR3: TGTGCCAGCAGTTTTCCGGGAGAGACCCAGTACTTC. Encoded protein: CASSFPGETQYF.

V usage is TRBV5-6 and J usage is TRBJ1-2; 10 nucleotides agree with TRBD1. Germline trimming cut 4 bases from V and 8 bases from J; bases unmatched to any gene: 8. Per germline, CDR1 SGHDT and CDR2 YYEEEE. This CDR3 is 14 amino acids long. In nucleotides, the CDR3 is TGTGCCAGCAGCCTACGACAGGGGGCCCCCGGCTACACCTTC. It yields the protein CASSLRQGAPGYTF. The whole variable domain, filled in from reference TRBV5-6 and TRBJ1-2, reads DAGVTQSPTHLIKTRGQQVTLRCSPKSGHDTVSWYQQALGQGPQFIFQYYEEEERQRGNFPDRFSGHQFPNYSSELNVNALLLGDSALYLCASSLRQGAPGYTFGSGTRLTVV.

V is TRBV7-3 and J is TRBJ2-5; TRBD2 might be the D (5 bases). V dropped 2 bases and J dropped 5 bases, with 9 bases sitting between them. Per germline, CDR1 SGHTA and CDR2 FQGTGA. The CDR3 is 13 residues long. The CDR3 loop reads CASSLEGGETQYF. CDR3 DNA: TGTGCCAGCAGCTTAGAGGGCGGGGAGACCCAGTACTTC.

Written as DNA, the CDR3 is TGTGCCAGCAGCTTGGGACAGCGCTCCTATGGCTACACCTTC. Its translation: CASSLGQRSYGYTF. The V and J genes are TRBV5-4 and TRBJ1-2; possibly TRBD1 for D (5 bases). Germline V CDR1 and CDR2: SGHNT, YYREEE (reference sequence). Trimming took 0 bases from V and 4 from J, leaving 10 bases between them. This CDR3 is built from 14 residues. Based on the CDR3 plus reference TRBV5-4 and TRBJ1-2, the full variable domain is ETGVTQSPTHLIKTRGQQVTLRCSSQSGHNTVSWYQQALGQGPQFIFQYYREEENGRGNFPPRFSGLQFPNYSSELNVNALELDDSALYLCASSLGQRSYGYTFGSGTRLTVV.

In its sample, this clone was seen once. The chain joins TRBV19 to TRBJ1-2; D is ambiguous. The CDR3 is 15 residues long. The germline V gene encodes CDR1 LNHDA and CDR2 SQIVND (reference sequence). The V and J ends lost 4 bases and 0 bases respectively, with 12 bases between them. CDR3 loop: CASSRNVGANYGYTF. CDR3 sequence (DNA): TGTGCCAGTAGTAGAAACGTGGGAGCTAACTATGGCTACACCTTC.

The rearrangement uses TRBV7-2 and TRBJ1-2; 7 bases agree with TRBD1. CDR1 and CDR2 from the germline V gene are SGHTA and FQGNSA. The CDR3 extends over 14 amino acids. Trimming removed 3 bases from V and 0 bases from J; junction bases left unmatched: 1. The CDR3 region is CASSLDRSNYGYTF. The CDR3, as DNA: TGTGCCAGCAGCTTGGACAGGTCTAACTATGGCTACACCTTC.

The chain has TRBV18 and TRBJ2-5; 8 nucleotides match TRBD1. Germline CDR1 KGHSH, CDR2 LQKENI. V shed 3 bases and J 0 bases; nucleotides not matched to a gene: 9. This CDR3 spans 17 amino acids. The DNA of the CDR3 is TGTGCCAGCTCACCCCTGGAGACAGGGGTGAACCAAGAGACCCAGTACTTC. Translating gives CASSPLETGVNQETQYF.

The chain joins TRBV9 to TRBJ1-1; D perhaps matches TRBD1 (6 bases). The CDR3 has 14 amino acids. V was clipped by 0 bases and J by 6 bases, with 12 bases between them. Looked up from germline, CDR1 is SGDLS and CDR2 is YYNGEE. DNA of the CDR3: TGTGCCAGCAGCGTAGATGGGGGCAGCTCTGAAGCTTTCTTT. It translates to CASSVDGGSSEAFF.

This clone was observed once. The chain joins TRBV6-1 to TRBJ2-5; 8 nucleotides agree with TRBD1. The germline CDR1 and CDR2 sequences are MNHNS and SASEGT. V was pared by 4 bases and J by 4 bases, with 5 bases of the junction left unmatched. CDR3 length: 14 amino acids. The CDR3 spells CASSGGDRGETQYF. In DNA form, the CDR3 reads TGTGCCAGCAGTGGGGGTGACAGGGGAGAGACCCAGTACTTC.

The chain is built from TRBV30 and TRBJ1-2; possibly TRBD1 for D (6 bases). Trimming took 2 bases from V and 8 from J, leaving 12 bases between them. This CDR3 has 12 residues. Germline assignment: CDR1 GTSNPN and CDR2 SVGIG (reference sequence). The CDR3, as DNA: TGTGCCTGGAGTCTCCCAGGGGTGGGCTACACCTTC. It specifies CAWSLPGVGYTF.

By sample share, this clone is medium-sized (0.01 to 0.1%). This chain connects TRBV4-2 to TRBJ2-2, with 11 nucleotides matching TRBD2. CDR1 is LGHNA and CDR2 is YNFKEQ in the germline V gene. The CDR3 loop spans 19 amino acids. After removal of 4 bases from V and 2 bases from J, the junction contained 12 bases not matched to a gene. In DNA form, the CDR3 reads TGTGCCAGCAGCCTGGGGGCTGCTAGCGGGGGGCTTAACACCGGGGAGCTGTTTTTT. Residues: CASSLGAASGGLNTGELFF.

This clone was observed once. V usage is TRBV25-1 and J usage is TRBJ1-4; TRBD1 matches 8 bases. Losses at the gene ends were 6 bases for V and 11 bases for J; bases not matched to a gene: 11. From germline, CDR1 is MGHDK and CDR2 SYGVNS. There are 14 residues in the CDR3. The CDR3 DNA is TGTGCCAGCAGCGAACTACAGGGGGTCGCGAAACTGTTTTTT. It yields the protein CASSELQGVAKLFF.

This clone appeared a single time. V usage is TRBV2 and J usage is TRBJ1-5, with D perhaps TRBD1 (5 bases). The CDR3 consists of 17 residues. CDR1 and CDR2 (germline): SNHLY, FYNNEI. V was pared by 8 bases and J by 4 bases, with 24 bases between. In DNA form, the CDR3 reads TGTGCCAGCGGAGCGGCTCTGGGGAGGGGATCGAATCAGCCCCAGCATTTT. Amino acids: CASGAALGRGSNQPQHF.

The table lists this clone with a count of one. The CDR3 here is CASASGTSGGVGTQYF. In DNA form, the CDR3 reads TGTGCCAGCGCCTCCGGGACTAGCGGGGGAGTGGGGACCCAGTACTTC. V and J are TRBV6-6 and TRBJ2-5, with TRBD2 matching over 14 bases. Per germline, CDR1 MNHNY and CDR2 SVGAGI (reference sequence). The CDR3 has 16 residues. J gave up 7 bases and V 8 bases, and 12 bases lay outside the gene matches.

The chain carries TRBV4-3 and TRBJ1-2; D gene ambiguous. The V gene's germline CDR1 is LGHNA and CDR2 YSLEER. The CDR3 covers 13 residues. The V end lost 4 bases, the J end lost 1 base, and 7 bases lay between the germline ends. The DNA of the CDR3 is TGCGCCAGCAGCCTTCAGGTTAACTATGGCTACACCTTC. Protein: CASSLQVNYGYTF.

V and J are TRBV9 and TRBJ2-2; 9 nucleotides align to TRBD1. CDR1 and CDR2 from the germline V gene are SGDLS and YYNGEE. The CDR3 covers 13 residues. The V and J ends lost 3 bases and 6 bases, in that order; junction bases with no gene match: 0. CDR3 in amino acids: CASSGQGAGELFF. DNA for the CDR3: TGTGCCAGCAGCGGACAGGGGGCCGGGGAGCTGTTTTTT.

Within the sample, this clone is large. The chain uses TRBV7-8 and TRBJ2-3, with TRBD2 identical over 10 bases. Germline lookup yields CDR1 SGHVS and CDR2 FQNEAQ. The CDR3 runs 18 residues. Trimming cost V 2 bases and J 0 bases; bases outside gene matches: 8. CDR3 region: CASSLRRGTSASTDTQYF. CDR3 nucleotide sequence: TGTGCCAGCAGCTTACGCCGCGGGACTAGCGCGAGCACAGATACGCAGTATTTT.